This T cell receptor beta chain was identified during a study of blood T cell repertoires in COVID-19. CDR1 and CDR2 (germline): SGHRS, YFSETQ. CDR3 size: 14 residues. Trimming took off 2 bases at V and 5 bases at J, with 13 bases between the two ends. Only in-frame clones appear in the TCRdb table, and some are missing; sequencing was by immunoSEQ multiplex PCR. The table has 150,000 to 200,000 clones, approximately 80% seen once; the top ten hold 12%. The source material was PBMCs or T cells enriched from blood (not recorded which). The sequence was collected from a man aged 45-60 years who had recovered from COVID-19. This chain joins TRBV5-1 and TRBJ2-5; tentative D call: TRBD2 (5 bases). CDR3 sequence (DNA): TGCGCCAGCAGCTTAGGTTCGGGCGGGGAGACCCAGTACTTC. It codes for CASSLGSGGETQYF. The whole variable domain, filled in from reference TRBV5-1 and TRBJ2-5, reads KAGVTQTPRYLIKTRGQQVTLSCSPISGHRSVSWYQQTPGQGLQFLFEYFSETQRNKGNFPGRFSGRQFSNSRSEMNVSTLELGDSALYLCASSLGSGGETQYFGPGTRLLVL.